This T cell receptor beta chain was sequenced for a study of cytomegalovirus exposure and HLA in healthy donors listed by TCRdb under 2017. Describing the broader study: An earlier analysis of some 600 of the donors reported 276 Gb of sequence data and 90 million to 120 million unique TCR beta sequences obtained from roughly 180 million T cells. Because of strong linkage in the cohort, four or five DR-DQ haplotypes were treated as single units for association and clustering. An early release that covered 500 to 800 HLA-typed donors contained around 330 gigabases of sequencing data and 75 million to 100 million unique TCR sequences. Among roughly 400 genotyped donors of the cohort, an average of approximately 200,000 unique TCR beta nucleotide sequences was sequenced per donor, of which roughly 17% were non-productive. Of the roughly 410 genotyped donors, less than 85% were placed in the genetic ancestry cluster associated with self-reported Caucasian donors. The study aimed to test whether cataloging public T cell receptors could reveal signatures of past pathogen exposure. In a later analysis, previously published TCR beta repertoires from 550 to 750 donors were re-analyzed and high-resolution HLA genotyping was added so that TCR occurrence patterns could be studied. An earlier analysis of approximately 500 of the donors applied high-throughput TCR beta sequencing to assess whether each TCR beta V gene segment acted as functional or pseudogenic. Alongside the repertoire data, information on donor age, sex, ethnicity and CMV serostatus was compiled. In the later analysis, no new phenotypic data were used to find candidate immune exposures; instead, reliance was placed on TCR beta sequences and their occurrence across donors. Every repertoire in the discovery cohort had been generated on one and the same sequencing platform. HLA typing included class I and class II loci at four-digit resolution. A later genetic analysis took genome-wide SNP genotypes for 398 of the 666 donors and used that subset as a discovery cohort. A separate validation cohort of 90 to 150 different subjects was used in addition to the approximately 640-subject first cohort. Using immunosequencing, the study profiled T cell repertoires from about 610 subjects and related those repertoires to cytomegalovirus serostatus. The number of typed donors differed by locus: 629-630 for A, B, C, DRB1 and DQB1; approximately 540 for DQA1; some 590 for DPA1; and approximately 450 for DPB1. High-throughput TCR immunosequencing, statistical association of individual TCRs with disease status, and machine learning were combined to predict cytomegalovirus infection status.

Broader findings and caveats from the paper: Immune exposure information for the cohort was limited to CMV serostatus. A later analysis associated 16,951 TCR beta sequences with specific HLA alleles at a false discovery rate of 0.05. Compared with the roughly 670-donor mean, donors in an Asian-associated ancestry cluster had fewer N-insertions in productive TCRs, according to a later genetic analysis. A cluster of highly shared sequence variants was judged likely to be a technical artifact of the sequencing pipeline. Cytomegalovirus status was reported to be diagnosed by the classifier with high specificity and sensitivity in both the original and validation cohorts. In a later analysis, several top co-occurrence clusters were reported to appear linked to parvovirus B19, influenza, CMV and Epstein-Barr virus. In vitro tests confirmed that a few of the cytomegalovirus-associated TCR beta chains recognize cytomegalovirus antigens. A further reported finding was that TCR beta sequences accurately predicted the HLA-A and HLA-B alleles for most subjects in the first cohort. This cohort had only TCR beta chains sequenced, and the lack of alpha or paired-chain data limited which features could be detected. In a later analysis, most CMV-associated TCR beta chains were found to appear HLA-restricted, with HLA associations seemingly driven largely by CMV exposure. V-gene and J-gene trimming of TCR beta chains was associated with a missense DCLRE1C variant in a later genetic analysis, and the association was replicated in an independent cohort. Across donors, most TCR sequences were observed very rarely, whereas some public TCRs were present in many individuals. In an earlier analysis of about 600 of the donors, most TCR beta V segments appeared in productive rearrangements about 87% or about 30% of the time, broadly matching IMGT annotations. Because HLA typing was missing for some donors at each locus, association tests included only the typed subset. The presence/absence analyses assumed that sequencing depth was roughly uniform across donors, and that assumption may not be true. In a later analysis, HLA-associated TCR beta chains showed more clonal expansion and lower generation probabilities than non-associated chains that were equally common. Because the 87-base-pair reads could not distinguish some IMGT-functional V segments, including TRBV6-2 and TRBV6-3, those segments were excluded. When HLA alleles, especially DR and DQ, strongly co-occurred, attributing TCR associations to individual alleles was difficult. According to the authors, the approach could potentially be generalized to other disease states and immunological phenotypes. According to a later analysis, TCR association rates differed among HLA loci, with DRB1 alleles showing the most associated TCRs and HLA-C alleles showing the fewest. The study listed 150 to 200 TCR beta chains as associated with cytomegalovirus. Some 16 rarely observed V segments, including chromosome 9 orphons, were excluded from the earlier analysis of about 610 of the donors because counts were too low. Correlated functional status among segregating V segments might be attributable to linkage disequilibrium, but an unknown experimental factor could not be ruled out.

Taken from the germline V gene, the CDR1 and CDR2 loops are SGHTA and FQGNSA. The V end gives up 8 bases and the J end 4 bases, leaving 7 bases in the junction not matched to a gene. Spanning cysteine to phenylalanine, the CDR3 consists of 13 amino acids. Just the 39-base CDR3 DNA is kept, in frame starting at base 1. Library preparation employed the immunoSEQ multiplex PCR assay. For the multiplex PCR, a mixture combining 60 forward primers for TCR Vbeta segments and 13 reverse primers for TCR Jbeta segments was used. The CDR3 region of rearranged TCR beta genes was amplified from genomic DNA by a multiplex PCR assay. The amplified TCR beta libraries were sequenced on the Illumina HiSeq System as 87-base-pair reads. The study's own analysis went as follows. A later analysis counted about 82 million unique TCR beta chains across the 666 repertoires, and approximately 11 million of these chains were shared by at least two donors. Raw reads were error-corrected and collapsed into unique sequences with a nearest-neighbor algorithm that merged closely related sequences to remove PCR and sequencing errors. Alignment of CDR3 sequences to IMGT reference sequences was used to assign V, D and J gene segments. Each retained sequence needed at least a six-nucleotide match to both a V gene segment and a J gene segment. Rearrangements were classified as productive when the CDR3 lacked stop codons and remained in frame with V and J, and all other rearrangements were classified as non-productive. CDR3 was defined according to IMGT convention as the region running from the second conserved V-encoded cysteine to the conserved J-encoded phenylalanine. The earlier analysis of a few hundred of the donors excluded any sequence lacking an unambiguous match to a single V gene segment. In an earlier analysis of 587 of the donors, V segments were called functional above 56.7% productive rearrangements and were called segregating when the between-donor standard deviation exceeded 5%. A statistical classification framework was developed to diagnose cytomegalovirus status using the catalog of TCR beta chain sequences. A later analysis assigned V and J genes by comparing TCR nucleotide sequences with IMGT/GENE-DB human TR gene sequences. A later analysis assigned CDR3 sequences and most-parsimonious VDJ recombination scenarios with the TCRdist pipeline. A later analysis defined each TCR beta chain by its CDR3 amino acid sequence plus V-gene family, and excluded reads lacking a unique V-gene family. A later analysis removed 500 to 600 highly shared, low-generation-probability nucleotide sequences to deal with suspected cross-contamination and a sequencing artifact. In a later analysis, a clonal expansion index was calculated for each public chain from normalized within-repertoire ranks of inferred template counts. In a later analysis, generation probabilities were computed using a VDJ recombination model fitted to out-of-frame rearrangements, and the results were checked against IGoR. In a later analysis, hypergeometric tests were used to score TCR-TCR, TCR-HLA and TCR-CMV co-occurrence, with a repertoire-size bias correction applied to TCR pairs. In a later analysis, false discovery rates were estimated by permuting HLA or CMV assignments 20 times. A later analysis grouped co-occurring TCRs with DBSCAN, adding TCRdist sequence similarity when clustering within HLA-allele-positive subsets. For co-occurrence clustering, repertoires with fewer than 30,000 or more than 120,000 public chains were excluded, along with four or five repertoires with anomalous nucleotide sharing. TCRdb provides this immuneACCESS table in a form limited to in-frame rearrangements. Some clones are lacking; in checked studies, under half of them reflect an unresolved V gene, and why the rest are absent is not known. V, J and clone size are taken as reported in that table, and D and trimming were inferred from the DNA itself. The sample table shows about 170,000 clones, and over 75% are seen once. The ten biggest clones cover roughly 5.8% of the sample.

Concerning this clone: No cognate antigen has been identified for it. No quality values exist for individual bases; no much larger clone is one base distant.

The cohort comprised 670 or so healthy bone marrow donors. At the time of sampling, every cohort member was nominally healthy, though immune exposures that went unrecorded were likely present. The donor tested CMV seropositive, placing the donor among the roughly 300 seropositive members of the cohort. Each donor provided a peripheral blood sample, and peripheral blood mononuclear cells were used for TCR beta sequencing. The Qiagen DNeasy Blood Extraction Kit was used to extract genomic DNA from the blood cell samples. The V and J genes are TRBV7-2 and TRBJ2-5, and 7 junction bases match TRBD1. The sequenced sample consisted of PBMCs. This receptor was obtained from a middle-aged man in good health and CMV-seropositive. This receptor has the CDR3 CASGKGARETQYF. The nucleotide sequence is TGTGCCAGCGGTAAGGGGGCCCGAGAGACCCAGTACTTC.